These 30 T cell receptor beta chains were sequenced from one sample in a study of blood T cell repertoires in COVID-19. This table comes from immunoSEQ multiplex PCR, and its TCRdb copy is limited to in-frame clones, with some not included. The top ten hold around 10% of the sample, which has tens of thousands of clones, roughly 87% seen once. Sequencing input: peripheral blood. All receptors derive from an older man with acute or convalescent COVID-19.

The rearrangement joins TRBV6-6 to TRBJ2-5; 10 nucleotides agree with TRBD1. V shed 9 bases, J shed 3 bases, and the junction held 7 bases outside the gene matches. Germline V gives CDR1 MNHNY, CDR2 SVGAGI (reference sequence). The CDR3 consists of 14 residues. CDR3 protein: CASFPGTGEETQYF. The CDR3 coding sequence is TGTGCCAGTTTTCCGGGGACAGGGGAAGAGACCCAGTACTTC.

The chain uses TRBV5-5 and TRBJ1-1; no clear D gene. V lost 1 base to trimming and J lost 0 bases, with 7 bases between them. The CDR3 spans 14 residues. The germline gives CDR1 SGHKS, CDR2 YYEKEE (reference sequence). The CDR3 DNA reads TGTGCCAGCAGCTTGCAGTACATGAACACTGAAGCTTTCTTT. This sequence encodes CASSLQYMNTEAFF.

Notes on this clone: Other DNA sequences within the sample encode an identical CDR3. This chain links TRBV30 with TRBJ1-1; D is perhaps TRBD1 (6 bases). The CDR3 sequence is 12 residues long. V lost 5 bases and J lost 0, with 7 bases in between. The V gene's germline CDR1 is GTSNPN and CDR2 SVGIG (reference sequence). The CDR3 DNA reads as TGTGCCTGGGGACAGTTGAACACTGAAGCTTTCTTT. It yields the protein CAWGQLNTEAFF.

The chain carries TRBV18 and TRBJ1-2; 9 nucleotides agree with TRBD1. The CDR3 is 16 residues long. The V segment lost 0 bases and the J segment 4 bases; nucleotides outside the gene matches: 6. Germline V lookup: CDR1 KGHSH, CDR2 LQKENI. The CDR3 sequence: CASSPPTGGFSYGYTF. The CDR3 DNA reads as TGTGCCAGCTCACCACCGACAGGGGGTTTTAGCTATGGCTACACCTTC. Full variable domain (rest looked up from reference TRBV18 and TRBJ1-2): NAGVMQNPRHLVRRRGQEARLRCSPMKGHSHVYWYRQLPEEGLKFMVYLQKENIIDESGMPKERFSAEFPKEGPSILRIQQVVRGDSAAYFCASSPPTGGFSYGYTFGSGTRLTVV.

The CDR3 nucleotides are TGTGCCAGTAGTAGACGACTAGCGGGAGCCTGGGAGAACTCCTACGAGCAGTACTTC. Its translation is CASSRRLAGAWENSYEQYF. This sequence joins TRBV19 and TRBJ2-7; 12 nucleotides align to TRBD2. CDR1 is LNHDA, CDR2 SQIVND, per germline (reference sequence). This CDR3 has 19 residues. The J segment lost 0 bases and the V segment lost 4 bases, leaving 13 bases of the junction unmatched.

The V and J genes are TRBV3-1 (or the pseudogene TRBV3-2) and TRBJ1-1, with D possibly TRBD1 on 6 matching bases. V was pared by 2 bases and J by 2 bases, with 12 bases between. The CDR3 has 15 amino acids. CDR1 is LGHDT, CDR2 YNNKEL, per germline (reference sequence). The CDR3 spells CASSQRGAGNTEAFF. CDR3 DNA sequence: TGTGCCAGCAGCCAACGGGGGGCGGGAAACACTGAAGCTTTCTTT.

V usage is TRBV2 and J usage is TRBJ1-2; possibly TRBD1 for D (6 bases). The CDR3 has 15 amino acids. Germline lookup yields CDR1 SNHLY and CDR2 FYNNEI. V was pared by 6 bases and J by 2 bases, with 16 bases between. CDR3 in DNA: TGTGCCAGCAGCCAGGGGAGGGACGCCAACTATGGCTACACCTTC. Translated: CASSQGRDANYGYTF.

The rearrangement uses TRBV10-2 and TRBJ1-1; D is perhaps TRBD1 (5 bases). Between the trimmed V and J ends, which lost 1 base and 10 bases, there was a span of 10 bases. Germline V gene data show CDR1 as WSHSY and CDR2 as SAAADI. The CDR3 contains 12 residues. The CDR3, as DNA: TGCGCCAGCAGTGAGTACGGGGGAAGAGCTTTCTTT. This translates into CASSEYGGRAFF.

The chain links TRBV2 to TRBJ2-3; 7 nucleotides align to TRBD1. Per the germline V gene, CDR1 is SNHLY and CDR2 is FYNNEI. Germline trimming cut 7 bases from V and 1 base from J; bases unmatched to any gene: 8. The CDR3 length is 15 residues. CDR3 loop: CASNRQGLGTDTQYF. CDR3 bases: TGTGCCAGCAACCGACAGGGTCTCGGCACAGATACGCAGTATTTT.

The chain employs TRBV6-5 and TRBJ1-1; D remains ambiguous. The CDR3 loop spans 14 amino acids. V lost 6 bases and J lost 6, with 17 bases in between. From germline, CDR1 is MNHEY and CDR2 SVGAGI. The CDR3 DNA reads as TGTGCCAGCAGCCCCGATGCGGGGATCGCTGAAGCTTTCTTT. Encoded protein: CASSPDAGIAEAFF.

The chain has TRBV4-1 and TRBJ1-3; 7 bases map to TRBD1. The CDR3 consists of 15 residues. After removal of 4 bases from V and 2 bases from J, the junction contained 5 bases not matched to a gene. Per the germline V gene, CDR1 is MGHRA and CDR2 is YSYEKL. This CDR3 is CASSRSTGAGNTIYF. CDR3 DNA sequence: TGCGCCAGCAGCCGCAGCACAGGGGCTGGAAACACCATATATTTT.

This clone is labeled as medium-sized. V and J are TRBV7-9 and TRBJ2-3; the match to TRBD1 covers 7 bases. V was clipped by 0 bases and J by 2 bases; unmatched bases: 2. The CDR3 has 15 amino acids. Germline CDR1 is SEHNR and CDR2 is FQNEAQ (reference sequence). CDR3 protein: CASSLATGYTDTQYF. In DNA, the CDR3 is TGTGCCAGCAGCTTAGCGACAGGGTACACAGATACGCAGTATTTT.

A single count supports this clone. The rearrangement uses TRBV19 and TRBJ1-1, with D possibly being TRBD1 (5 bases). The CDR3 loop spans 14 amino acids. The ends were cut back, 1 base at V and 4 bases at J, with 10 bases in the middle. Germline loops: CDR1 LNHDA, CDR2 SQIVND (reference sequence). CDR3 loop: CASSIGQGSTEAFF. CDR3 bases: TGTGCCAGTAGTATAGGGCAGGGCAGCACTGAAGCTTTCTTT.

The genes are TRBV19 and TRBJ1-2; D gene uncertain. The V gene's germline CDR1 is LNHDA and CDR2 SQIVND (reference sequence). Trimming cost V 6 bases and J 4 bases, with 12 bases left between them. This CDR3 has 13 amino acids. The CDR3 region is CASSPTGVYGYTF. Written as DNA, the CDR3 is TGTGCCAGTAGCCCAACCGGGGTCTATGGCTACACCTTC.

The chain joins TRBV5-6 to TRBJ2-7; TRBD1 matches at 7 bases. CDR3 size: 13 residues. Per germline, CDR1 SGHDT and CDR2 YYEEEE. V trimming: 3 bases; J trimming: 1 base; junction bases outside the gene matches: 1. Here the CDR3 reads CASSWDRSYEQYF. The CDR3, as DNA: TGTGCCAGCAGCTGGGACAGATCCTACGAGCAGTACTTC.

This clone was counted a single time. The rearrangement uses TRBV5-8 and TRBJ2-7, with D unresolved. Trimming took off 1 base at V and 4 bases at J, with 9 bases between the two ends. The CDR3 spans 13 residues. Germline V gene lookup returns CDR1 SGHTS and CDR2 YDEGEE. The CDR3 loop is CASSLPSWYEQYF. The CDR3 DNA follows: TGTGCCAGCAGCTTGCCCAGTTGGTACGAGCAGTACTTC.

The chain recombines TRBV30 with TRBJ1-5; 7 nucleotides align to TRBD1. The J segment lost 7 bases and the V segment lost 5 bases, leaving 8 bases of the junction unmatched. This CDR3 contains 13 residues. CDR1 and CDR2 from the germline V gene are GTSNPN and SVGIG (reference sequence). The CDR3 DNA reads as TGTGCCTGGGCAACAGGGGATTCCCAGCCCCAGCATTTT. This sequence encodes CAWATGDSQPQHF.

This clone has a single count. CDR3 region: CASSGGQVTNEKLFF. The CDR3 DNA reads TGTGCCAGTAGTGGCGGACAGGTTACTAATGAAAAACTGTTTTTT. This chain links TRBV19 with TRBJ1-4; TRBD1 matches 7 bases. Germline assignment: CDR1 LNHDA and CDR2 SQIVND (reference sequence). The CDR3 runs to 15 residues. V lost 5 bases, J lost 2 bases, and 5 bases stayed unmatched.

As DNA, the CDR3 is TGTGCCAGCAGCTCATTCGTAGAGGGGGTGCGAGATACGCAGTATTTT. This codes for CASSSFVEGVRDTQYF. The rearrangement uses TRBV11-2 and TRBJ2-3; TRBD1 might be the D (6 bases). V was cut by 4 bases and J by 5 bases, with 19 bases left in between. This CDR3 has 16 amino acids. Looked up from germline, CDR1 is SGHAT and CDR2 is FQNNGV.

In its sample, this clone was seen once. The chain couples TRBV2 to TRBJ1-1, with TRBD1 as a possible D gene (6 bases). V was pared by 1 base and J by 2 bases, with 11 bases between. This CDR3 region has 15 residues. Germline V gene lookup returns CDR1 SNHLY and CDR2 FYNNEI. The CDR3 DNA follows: TGTGCCAGCAGTGAAGGGACAGCCGGCAACACTGAAGCTTTCTTT. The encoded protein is CASSEGTAGNTEAFF.

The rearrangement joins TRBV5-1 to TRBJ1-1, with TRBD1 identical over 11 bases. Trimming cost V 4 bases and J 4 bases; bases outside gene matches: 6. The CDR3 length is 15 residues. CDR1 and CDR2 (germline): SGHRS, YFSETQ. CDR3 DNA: TGCGCCAGCAGCCTAGGACAGGGGGCTTCCACTGAAGCTTTCTTT. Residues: CASSLGQGASTEAFF.

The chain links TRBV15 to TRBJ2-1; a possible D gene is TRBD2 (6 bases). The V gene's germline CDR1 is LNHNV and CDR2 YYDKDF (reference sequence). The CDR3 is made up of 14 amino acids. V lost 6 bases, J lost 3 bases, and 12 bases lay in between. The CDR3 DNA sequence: TGTGCCACCAGGATGGCCGGGGGCTACAATGAGCAGTTCTTC. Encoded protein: CATRMAGGYNEQFF.

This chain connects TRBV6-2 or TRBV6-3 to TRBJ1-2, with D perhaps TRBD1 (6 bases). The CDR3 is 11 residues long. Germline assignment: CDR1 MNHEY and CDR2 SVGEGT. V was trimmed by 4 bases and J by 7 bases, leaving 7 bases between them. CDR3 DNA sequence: TGTGCCAGCAGTTCAGGGGTTGGCTACACCTTC. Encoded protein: CASSSGVGYTF.

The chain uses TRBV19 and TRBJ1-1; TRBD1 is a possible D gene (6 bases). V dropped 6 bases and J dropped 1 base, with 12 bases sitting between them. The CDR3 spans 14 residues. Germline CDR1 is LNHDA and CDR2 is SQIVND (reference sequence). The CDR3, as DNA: TGTGCCAGTAGAGAGACAGGCTCGAACACTGAAGCTTTCTTT. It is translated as CASRETGSNTEAFF.

The CDR3 DNA follows: TGTGCCAGCAGTGAAACGGGGGGGAACACCGGGGAGCTGTTTTTT. It yields the protein CASSETGGNTGELFF. This chain uses TRBV2 with TRBJ2-2, with 7 bases that match TRBD2. The germline gives CDR1 SNHLY, CDR2 FYNNEI. J gave up 1 base and V 2 bases, and 1 base lay outside the gene matches. The CDR3 contains 15 residues.

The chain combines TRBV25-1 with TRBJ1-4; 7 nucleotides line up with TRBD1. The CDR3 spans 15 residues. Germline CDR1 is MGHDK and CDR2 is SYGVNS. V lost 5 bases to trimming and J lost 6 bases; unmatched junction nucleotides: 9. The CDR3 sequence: CASSLGGRADEKLFF. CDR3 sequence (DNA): TGTGCCAGCAGTTTAGGGGGCAGGGCGGATGAAAAACTGTTTTTT. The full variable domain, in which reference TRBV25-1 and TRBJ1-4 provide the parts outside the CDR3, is EADIYQTPRYLVIGTGKKITLECSQTMGHDKMYWYQQDPGMELHLIHYSYGVNSTEKGDLSSESTVSRIRTEHFPLTLESARPSHTSQYLCASSLGGRADEKLFFGSGTQLSVL.

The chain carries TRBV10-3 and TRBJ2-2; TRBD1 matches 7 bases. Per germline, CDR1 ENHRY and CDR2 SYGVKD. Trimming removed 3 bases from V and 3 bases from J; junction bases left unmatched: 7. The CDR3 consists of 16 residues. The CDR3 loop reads CAISDGRGKDTGELFF. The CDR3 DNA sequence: TGTGCCATCAGTGATGGCAGGGGGAAAGACACCGGGGAGCTGTTTTTT.

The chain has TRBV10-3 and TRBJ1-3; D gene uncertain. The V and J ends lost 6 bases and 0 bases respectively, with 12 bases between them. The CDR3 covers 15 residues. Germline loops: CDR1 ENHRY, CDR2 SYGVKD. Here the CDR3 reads CAISPTSTSGNTIYF. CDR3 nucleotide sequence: TGTGCCATCAGCCCGACATCAACCTCTGGAAACACCATATATTTT.

The CDR3 DNA reads TGTGCCAGCAGCTTGGACAGGCAGTACTTC. Its translation is CASSLDRQYF. The J gene is TRBJ2-7, the V gene TRBV11-2; tentative D call: TRBD1 (6 bases). The V gene lost 3 bases and the J gene lost 9 bases, with 6 bases spanning the gap. Per germline, CDR1 SGHAT and CDR2 FQNNGV. CDR3 length: 10 amino acids.

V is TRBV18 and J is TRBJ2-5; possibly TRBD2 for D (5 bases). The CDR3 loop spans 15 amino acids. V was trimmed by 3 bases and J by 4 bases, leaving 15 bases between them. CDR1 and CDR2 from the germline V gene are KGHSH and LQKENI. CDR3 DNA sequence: TGTGCCAGCTCACCCCAGAGCGGAGGCCGAGAGACCCAGTACTTC. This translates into CASSPQSGGRETQYF.